Sequencing of this T cell receptor (beta chain) was carried out in a study of CXCR3-negative and CXCR3-positive naive CD8 T cells. Study background: Per-library TRB read counts averaged about 1.5 +/- 0.3 million, adding up to about 150 million in total.

CDR1 is GTSNPN and CDR2 is SVGIG in the germline V gene (reference sequence). The CDR3 is 11 amino acids. 5' RACE with UMI labels generated the TRB cDNA libraries. One entry per CDR3 protein, without DNA, is what TCRdb gives after re-calling the 5' RACE reads. The specimen's table records about 130,000 distinct CDR3 sequences. Material for sequencing was naive CXCR3- CD8+ T cells from blood. As to subset: CD45RO-CCR7+CD27+CD95- naive CD8+ T cells lacking CXCR3 (TNR3-). The rearrangement links TRBV30 to TRBJ1-1. This receptor was taken from a human donor in good health. Some clones in this sample may be carry-over from other donors' samples. This chain's CDR3 is CAWSVLTEAFF.